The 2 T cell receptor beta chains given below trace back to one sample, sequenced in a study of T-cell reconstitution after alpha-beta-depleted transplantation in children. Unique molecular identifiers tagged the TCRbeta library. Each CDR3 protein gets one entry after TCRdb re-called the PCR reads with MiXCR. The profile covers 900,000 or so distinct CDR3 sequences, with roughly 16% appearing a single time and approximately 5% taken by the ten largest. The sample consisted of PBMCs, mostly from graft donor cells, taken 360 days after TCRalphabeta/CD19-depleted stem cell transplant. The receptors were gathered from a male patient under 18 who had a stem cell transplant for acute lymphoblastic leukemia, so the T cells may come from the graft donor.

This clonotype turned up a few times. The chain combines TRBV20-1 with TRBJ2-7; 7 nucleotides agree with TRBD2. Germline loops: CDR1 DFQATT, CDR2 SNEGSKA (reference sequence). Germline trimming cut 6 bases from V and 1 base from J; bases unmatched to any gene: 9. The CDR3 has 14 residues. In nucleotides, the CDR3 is TGCAGTGCCCCGTCGACTAGCTGGTCCTACGAGCAGTACTTC. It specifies CSAPSTSWSYEQYF.

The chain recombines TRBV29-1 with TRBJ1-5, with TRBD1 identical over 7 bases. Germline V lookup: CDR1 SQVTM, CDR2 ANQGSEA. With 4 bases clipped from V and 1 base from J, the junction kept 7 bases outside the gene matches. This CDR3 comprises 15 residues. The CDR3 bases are TGCAGCGTTGCAACAGGGGACCTAAGCAATCAGCCCCAGCATTTT. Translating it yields CSVATGDLSNQPQHF.